This paragraph reports one T cell receptor (beta chain). The data were taken from a study of technical replicates of blood from a few donors. The assay was immunoSEQ multiplex PCR, and TCRdb's table has in-frame clones only and misses some. The sample lists 70,000 to 80,000 clones; over 80% were seen once. CDR3 length equals 12 residues. The germline CDR1 and CDR2 sequences are SNHLY and FYNNEI. Deletions cut 4 bases from V and 6 bases from J, with 9 bases between. Source material: T cells isolated from PBMCs. This receptor was obtained from a human donor in good health. V and J are TRBV2 and TRBJ1-1; D unclear. CDR3 protein: CASSGGWAEAFF. The CDR3 nucleotides read TGTGCCAGCAGTGGAGGTTGGGCTGAAGCTTTCTTT.